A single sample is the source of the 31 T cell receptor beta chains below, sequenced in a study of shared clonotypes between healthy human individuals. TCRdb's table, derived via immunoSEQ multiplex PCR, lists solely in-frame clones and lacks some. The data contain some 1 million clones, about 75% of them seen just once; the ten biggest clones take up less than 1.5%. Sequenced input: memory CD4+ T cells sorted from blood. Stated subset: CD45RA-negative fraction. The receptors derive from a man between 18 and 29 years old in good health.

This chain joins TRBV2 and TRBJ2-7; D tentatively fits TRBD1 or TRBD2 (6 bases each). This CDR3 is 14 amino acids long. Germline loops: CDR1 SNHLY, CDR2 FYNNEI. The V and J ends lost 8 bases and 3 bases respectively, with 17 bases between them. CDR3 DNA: TGTGCCAGCCTGGGGGCCAGGGAGGTCTACGAGCAGTACTTC. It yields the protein CASLGAREVYEQYF.

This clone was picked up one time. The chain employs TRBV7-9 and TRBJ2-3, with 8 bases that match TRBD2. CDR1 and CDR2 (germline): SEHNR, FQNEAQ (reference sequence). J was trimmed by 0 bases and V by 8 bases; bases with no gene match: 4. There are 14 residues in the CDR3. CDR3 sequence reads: CASGASGSTDTQYF. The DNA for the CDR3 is TGTGCCAGCGGTGCTAGCGGGAGCACAGATACGCAGTATTTT. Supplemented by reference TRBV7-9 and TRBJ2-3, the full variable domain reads DTGVSQNPRHKITKRGQNVTFRCDPISEHNRLYWYRQTLGQGPEFLTYFQNEAQLEKSRLLSDRFSAERPKGSFSTLEIQRTEQGDSAMYLCASGASGSTDTQYFGPGTRLTVL.

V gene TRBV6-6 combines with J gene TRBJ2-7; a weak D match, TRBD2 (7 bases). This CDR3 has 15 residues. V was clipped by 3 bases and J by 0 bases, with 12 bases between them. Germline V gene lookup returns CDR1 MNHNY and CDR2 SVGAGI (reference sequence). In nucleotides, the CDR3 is TGTGCCAGCAGTTATCGCGGGGGCAGCTCCTACGAGCAGTACTTC. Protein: CASSYRGGSSYEQYF.

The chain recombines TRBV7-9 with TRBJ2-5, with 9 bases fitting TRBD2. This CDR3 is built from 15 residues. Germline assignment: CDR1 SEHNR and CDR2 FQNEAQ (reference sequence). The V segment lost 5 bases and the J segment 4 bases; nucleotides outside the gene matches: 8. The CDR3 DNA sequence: TGTGCCAGCAGCCTAAGACTAGCGGCAGTAGAGACCCAGTACTTC. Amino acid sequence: CASSLRLAAVETQYF.

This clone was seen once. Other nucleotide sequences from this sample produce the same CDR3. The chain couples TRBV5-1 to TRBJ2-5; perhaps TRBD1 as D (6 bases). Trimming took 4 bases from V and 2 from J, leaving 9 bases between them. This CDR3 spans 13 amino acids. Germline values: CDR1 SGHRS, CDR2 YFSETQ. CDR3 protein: CASSADRQETQYF. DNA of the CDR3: TGCGCCAGCAGCGCGGACAGACAAGAGACCCAGTACTTC. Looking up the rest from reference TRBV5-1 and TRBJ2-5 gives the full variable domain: KAGVTQTPRYLIKTRGQQVTLSCSPISGHRSVSWYQQTPGQGLQFLFEYFSETQRNKGNFPGRFSGRQFSNSRSEMNVSTLELGDSALYLCASSADRQETQYFGPGTRLLVL.

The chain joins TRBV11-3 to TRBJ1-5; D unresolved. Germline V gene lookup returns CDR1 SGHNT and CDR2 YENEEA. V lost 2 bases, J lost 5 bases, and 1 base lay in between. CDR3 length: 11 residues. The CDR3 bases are TGTGCCAGCAGCTTATATCAGCCCCAGCATTTT. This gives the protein CASSLYQPQHF.

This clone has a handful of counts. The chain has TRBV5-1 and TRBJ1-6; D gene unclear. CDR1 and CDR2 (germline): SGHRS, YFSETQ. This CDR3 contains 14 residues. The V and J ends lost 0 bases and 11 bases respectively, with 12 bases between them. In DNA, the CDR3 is TGCGCCAGCAGCTTGGCCGACACCTCCCCACCCCTCCACTTT. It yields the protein CASSLADTSPPLHF.

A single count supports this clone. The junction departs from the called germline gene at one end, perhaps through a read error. This CDR3 is CSAELQGNKAFF. The CDR3 DNA is TGCAGCGCTGAATTACAGGGTAATAAAGCTTTCTTT. V gene TRBV29-1 combines with J gene TRBJ1-1; TRBD1 is a possible D gene (6 bases). Germline lookup yields CDR1 SQVTM and CDR2 ANQGSEA. The CDR3 spans 12 residues.

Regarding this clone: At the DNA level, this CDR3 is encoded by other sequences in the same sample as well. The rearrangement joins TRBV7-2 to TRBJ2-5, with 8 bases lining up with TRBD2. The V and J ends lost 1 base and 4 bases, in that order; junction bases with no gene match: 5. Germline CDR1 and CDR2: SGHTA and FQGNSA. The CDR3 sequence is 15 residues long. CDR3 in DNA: TGTGCCAGCAGCTTAGGAGGGCTAGCGGGAGAGACCCAGTACTTC. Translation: CASSLGGLAGETQYF.

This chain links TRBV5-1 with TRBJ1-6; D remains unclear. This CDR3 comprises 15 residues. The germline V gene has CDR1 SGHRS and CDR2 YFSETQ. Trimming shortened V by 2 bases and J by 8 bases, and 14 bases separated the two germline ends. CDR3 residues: CASSFGRAGDSPLHF. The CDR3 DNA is TGCGCCAGCAGCTTCGGTAGGGCCGGGGATTCACCCCTCCACTTT.

The CDR3 loop is CASSVRGHTGELFF. For the CDR3, the DNA is TGCGCCAGCAGCGTCAGGGGGCACACCGGGGAGCTGTTTTTT. V is TRBV5-1 and J is TRBJ2-2, with 8 bases aligning to TRBD1. The CDR3 sequence is 14 residues long. CDR1 is SGHRS and CDR2 is YFSETQ in the germline V gene. The ends lost 4 bases at V and 3 bases at J; junction bases unmatched: 2.

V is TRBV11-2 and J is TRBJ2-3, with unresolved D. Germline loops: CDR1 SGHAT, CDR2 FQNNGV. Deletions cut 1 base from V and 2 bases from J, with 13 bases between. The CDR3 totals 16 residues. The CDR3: CASSLGGLFPTDTQYF. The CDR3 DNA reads TGTGCCAGCAGCTTAGGAGGTCTTTTCCCCACAGATACGCAGTATTTT.

CDR3: CASIAQGSLAKNIQYF. CDR3 DNA: TGCGCCAGCATCGCACAGGGAAGTTTAGCCAAAAACATTCAGTACTTC. This sequence joins TRBV10-1 and TRBJ2-4; tentative D call: TRBD1 (6 bases). Germline CDR1 and CDR2: WNHNN and SYGVQD (reference sequence). The CDR3 spans 16 residues. V lost 7 bases and J lost 0, with 16 bases in between.

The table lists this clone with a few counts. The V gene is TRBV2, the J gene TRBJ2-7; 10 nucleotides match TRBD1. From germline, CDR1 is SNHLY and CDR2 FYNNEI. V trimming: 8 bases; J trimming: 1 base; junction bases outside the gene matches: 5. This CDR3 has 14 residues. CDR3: CASEGTGASYEQYF. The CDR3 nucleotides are TGTGCCAGCGAAGGGACAGGGGCGTCCTACGAGCAGTACTTC.

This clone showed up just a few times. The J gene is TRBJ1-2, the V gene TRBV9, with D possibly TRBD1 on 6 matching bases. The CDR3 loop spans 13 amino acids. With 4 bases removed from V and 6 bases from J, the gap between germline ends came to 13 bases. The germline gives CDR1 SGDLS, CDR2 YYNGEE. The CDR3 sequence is CASSPIQGNGYTF. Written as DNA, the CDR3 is TGTGCCAGCAGCCCCATACAGGGAAATGGCTACACCTTC. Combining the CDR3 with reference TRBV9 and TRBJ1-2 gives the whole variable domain DSGVTQTPKHLITATGQRVTLRCSPRSGDLSVYWYQQSLDQGLQFLIQYYNGEERAKGNILERFSAQQFPDLHSELNLSSLELGDSALYFCASSPIQGNGYTFGSGTRLTVV.

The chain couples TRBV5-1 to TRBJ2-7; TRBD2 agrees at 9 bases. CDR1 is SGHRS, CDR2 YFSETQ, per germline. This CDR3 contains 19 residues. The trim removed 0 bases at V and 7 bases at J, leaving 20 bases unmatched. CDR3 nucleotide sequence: TGCGCCAGCAGCTTGGCCCTAGCGGGGAATCTACGAGCGTCCAGGGAGCAGTACTTC. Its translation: CASSLALAGNLRASREQYF.

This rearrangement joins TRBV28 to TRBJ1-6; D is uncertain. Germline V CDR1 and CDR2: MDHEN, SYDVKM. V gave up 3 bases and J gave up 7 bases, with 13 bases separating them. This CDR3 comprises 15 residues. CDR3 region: CASSFPQNLNSPLHF. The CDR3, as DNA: TGTGCCAGCAGTTTCCCACAGAACCTAAATTCACCCCTCCACTTT.

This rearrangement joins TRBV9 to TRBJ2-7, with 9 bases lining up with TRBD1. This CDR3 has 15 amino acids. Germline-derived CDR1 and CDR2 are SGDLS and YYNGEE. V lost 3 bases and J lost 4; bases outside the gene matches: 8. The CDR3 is CASSAEDRGEYEQYF. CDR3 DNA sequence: TGTGCCAGCAGCGCCGAGGACAGGGGCGAATACGAGCAGTACTTC.

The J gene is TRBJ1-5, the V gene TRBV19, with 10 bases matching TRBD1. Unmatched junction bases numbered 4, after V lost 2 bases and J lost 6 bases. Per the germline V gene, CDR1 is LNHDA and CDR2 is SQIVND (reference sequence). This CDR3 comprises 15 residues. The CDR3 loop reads CASSIRQGAGQPQHF. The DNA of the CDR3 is TGTGCCAGTAGTATAAGACAGGGGGCCGGTCAGCCCCAGCATTTT. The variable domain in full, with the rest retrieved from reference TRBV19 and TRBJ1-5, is DGGITQSPKYLFRKEGQNVTLSCEQNLNHDAMYWYRQDPGQGLRLIYYSQIVNDFQKGDIAEGYSVSREKKESFPLTVTSAQKNPTAFYLCASSIRQGAGQPQHFGDGTRLSIL.

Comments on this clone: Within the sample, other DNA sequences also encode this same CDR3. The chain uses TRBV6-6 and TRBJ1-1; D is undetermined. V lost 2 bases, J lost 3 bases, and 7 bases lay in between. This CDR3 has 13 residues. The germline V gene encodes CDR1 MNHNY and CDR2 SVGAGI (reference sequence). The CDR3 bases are TGTGCCAGCAGTTACGGGTCCTACACTGAAGCTTTCTTT. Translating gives CASSYGSYTEAFF.

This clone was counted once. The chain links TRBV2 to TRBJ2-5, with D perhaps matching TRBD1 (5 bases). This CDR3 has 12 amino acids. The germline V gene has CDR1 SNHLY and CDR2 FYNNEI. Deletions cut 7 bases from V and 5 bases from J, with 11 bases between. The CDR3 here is CASKVSGETQYF. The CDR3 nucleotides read TGTGCCAGCAAGGTGTCAGGGGAGACCCAGTACTTC.

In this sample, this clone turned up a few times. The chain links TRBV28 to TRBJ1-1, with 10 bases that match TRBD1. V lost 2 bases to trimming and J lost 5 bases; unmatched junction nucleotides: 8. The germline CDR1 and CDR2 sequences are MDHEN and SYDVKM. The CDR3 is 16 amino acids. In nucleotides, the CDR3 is TGTGCCAGCAGTTTAGGACCAGGACAGGGGGATACTGAAGCTTTCTTT. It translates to CASSLGPGQGDTEAFF.

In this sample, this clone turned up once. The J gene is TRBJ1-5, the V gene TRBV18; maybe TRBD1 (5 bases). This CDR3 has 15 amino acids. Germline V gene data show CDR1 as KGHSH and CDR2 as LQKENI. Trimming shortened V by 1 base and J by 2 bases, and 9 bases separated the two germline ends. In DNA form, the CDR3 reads TGTGCCAGCTCACCACAGACACAGGGCAATCAGCCCCAGCATTTT. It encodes CASSPQTQGNQPQHF.

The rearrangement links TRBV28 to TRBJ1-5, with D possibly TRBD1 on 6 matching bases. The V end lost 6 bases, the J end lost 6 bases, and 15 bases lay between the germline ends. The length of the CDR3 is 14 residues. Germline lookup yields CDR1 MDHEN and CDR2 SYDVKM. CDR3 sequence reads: CASSTPGQSQPQHF. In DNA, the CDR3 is TGTGCCAGCAGCACACCGGGACAAAGTCAGCCCCAGCATTTT.

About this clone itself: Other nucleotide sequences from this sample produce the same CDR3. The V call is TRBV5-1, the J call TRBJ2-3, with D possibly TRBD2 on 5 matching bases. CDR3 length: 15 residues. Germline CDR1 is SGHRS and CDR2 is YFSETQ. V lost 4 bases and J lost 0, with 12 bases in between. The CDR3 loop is CASSLLAVSTDTQYF. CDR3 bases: TGCGCCAGCAGCCTTCTAGCCGTGAGCACAGATACGCAGTATTTT.

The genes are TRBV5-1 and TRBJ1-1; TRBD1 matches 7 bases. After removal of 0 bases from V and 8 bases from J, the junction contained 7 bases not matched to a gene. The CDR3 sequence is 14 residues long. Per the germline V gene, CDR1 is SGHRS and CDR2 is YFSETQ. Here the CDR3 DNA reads TGCGCCAGCAGCTTGGAGGATCGGACAGGCGAAGCTTTCTTT. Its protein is CASSLEDRTGEAFF.

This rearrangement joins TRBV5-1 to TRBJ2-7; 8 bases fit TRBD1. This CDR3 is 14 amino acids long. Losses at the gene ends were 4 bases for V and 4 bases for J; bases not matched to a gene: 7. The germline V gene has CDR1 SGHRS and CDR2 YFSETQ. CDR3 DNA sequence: TGCGCCAGCAGCCTTCAGGGGGCTTATTACGAGCAGTACTTC. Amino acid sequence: CASSLQGAYYEQYF.

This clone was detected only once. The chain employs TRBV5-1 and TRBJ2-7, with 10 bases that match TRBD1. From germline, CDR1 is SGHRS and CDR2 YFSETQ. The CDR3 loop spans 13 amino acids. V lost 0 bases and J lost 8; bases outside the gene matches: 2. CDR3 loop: CASSLGQGAQQYF. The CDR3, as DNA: TGCGCCAGCAGCTTGGGACAGGGGGCACAGCAGTACTTC. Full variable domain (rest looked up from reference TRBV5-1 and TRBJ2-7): KAGVTQTPRYLIKTRGQQVTLSCSPISGHRSVSWYQQTPGQGLQFLFEYFSETQRNKGNFPGRFSGRQFSNSRSEMNVSTLELGDSALYLCASSLGQGAQQYFGPGTRLTVT.

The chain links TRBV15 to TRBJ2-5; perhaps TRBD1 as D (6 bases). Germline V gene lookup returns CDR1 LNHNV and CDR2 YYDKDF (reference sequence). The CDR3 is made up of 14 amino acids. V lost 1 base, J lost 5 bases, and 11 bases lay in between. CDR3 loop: CATSRGGGDETQYF. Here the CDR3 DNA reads TGTGCCACCAGCAGAGGTGGGGGCGATGAGACCCAGTACTTC. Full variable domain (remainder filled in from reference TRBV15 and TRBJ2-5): DAMVIQNPRYQVTQFGKPVTLSCSQTLNHNVMYWYQQKSSQAPKLLFHYYDKDFNNEADTPDNFQSRRPNTSFCFLDIRSPGLGDTAMYLCATSRGGGDETQYFGPGTRLLVL.

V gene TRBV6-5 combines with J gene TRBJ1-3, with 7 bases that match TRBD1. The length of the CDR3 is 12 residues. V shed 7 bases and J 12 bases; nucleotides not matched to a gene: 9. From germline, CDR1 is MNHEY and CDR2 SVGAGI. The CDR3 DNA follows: TGTGCCAGCACCGCCTCGGGGACAGACATATATTTT. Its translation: CASTASGTDIYF.

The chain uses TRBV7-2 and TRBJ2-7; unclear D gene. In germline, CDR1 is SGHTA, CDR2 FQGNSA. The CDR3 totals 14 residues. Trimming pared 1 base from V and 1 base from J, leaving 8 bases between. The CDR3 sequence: CASSLEQRSYEQYF. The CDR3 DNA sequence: TGTGCCAGCAGCTTAGAACAGCGTTCCTACGAGCAGTACTTC.